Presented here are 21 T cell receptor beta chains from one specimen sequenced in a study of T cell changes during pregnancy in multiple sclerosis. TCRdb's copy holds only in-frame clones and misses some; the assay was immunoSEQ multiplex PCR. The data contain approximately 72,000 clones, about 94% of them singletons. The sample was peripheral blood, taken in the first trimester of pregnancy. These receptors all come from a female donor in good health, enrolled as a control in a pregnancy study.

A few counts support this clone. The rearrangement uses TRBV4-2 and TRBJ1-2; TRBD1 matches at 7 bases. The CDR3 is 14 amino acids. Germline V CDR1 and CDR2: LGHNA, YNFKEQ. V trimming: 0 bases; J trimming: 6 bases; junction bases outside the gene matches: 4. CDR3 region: CASSQEAGGDGYTF. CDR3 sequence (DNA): TGTGCCAGCAGCCAAGAGGCAGGGGGTGATGGCTACACCTTC.

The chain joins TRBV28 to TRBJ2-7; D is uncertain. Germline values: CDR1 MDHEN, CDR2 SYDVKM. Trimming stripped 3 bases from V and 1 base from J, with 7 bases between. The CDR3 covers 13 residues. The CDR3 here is CASSFTESYEQYF. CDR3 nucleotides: TGTGCCAGCAGTTTCACGGAGTCCTACGAGCAGTACTTC.

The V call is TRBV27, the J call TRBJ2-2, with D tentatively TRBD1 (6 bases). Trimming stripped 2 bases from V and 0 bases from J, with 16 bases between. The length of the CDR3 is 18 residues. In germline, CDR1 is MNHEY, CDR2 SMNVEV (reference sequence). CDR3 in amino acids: CASSLLTGPQANTGELFF. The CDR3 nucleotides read TGTGCCAGCAGTTTACTAACAGGGCCCCAGGCGAACACCGGGGAGCTGTTTTTT.

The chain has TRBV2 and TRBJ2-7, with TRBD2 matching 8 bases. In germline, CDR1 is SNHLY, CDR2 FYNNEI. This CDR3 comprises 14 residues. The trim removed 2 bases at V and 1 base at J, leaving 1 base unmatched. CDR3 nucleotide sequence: TGTGCCAGCAGTGAACGGGGGGGATCCTACGAGCAGTACTTC. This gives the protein CASSERGGSYEQYF.

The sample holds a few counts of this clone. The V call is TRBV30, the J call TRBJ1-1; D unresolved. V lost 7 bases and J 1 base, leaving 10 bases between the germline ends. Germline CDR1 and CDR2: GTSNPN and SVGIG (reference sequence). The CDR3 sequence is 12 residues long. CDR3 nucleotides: TGTGCCTCGTCTCGGGGGAACACTGAAGCTTTCTTT. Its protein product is CASSRGNTEAFF.

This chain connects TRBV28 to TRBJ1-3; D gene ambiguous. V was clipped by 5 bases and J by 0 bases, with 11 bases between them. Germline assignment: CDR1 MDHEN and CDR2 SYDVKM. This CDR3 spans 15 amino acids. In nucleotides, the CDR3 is TGTGCCAGCAGTCCCCAGTTGCTCTCTGGAAACACCATATATTTT. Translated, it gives CASSPQLLSGNTIYF.

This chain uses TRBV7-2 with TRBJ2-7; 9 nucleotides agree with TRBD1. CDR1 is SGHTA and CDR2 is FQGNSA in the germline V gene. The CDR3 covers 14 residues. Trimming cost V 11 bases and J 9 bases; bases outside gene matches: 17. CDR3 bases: TGTGCCTCCACGAGCCGGGACAGGGTGTTGGGGCAGTACTTC. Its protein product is CASTSRDRVLGQYF.

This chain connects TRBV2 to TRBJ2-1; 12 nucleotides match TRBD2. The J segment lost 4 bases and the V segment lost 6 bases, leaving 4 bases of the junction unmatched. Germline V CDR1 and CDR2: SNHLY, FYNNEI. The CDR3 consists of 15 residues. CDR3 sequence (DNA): TGTGCCAGCAGAGCGACTAGCGGGAGTTACAATGAGCAGTTCTTC. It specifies CASRATSGSYNEQFF.

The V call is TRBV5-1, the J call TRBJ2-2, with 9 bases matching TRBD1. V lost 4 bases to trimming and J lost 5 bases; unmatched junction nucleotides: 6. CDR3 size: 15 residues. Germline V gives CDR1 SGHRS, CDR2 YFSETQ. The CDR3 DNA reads TGCGCCAGCAGCGTGGGGACAGGGAGGACCGGGGAGCTGTTTTTT. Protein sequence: CASSVGTGRTGELFF. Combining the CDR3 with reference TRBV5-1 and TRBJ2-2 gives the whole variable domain KAGVTQTPRYLIKTRGQQVTLSCSPISGHRSVSWYQQTPGQGLQFLFEYFSETQRNKGNFPGRFSGRQFSNSRSEMNVSTLELGDSALYLCASSVGTGRTGELFFGEGSRLTVL.

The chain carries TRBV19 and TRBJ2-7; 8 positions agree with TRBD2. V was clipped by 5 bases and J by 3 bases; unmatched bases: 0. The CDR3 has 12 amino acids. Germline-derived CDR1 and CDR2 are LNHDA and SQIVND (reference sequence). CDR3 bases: TGTGCCAGTAGTCTAGCGGGCTACGAGCAGTACTTC. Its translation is CASSLAGYEQYF.

CDR3 bases: TGTGCCAGCAGCTCACTACTAGCGGGAGGGGCCTACGAGCAGTACTTC. It yields the protein CASSSLLAGGAYEQYF. This sequence joins TRBV5-6 and TRBJ2-7; 13 nucleotides align to TRBD2. The CDR3 consists of 16 residues. Germline lookup yields CDR1 SGHDT and CDR2 YYEEEE. With 3 bases clipped from V and 2 bases from J, the junction kept 5 bases outside the gene matches.

CDR3 DNA: TGTGCCAGTAGTAAGACAGACACAGATACGCAGTATTTT. It is translated as CASSKTDTDTQYF. The rearrangement joins TRBV19 to TRBJ2-3; D possibly corresponds to TRBD1 (5 bases). The CDR3 spans 13 residues. The V gene lost 4 bases and the J gene lost 2 bases, with 7 bases spanning the gap. Germline loops: CDR1 LNHDA, CDR2 SQIVND (reference sequence).

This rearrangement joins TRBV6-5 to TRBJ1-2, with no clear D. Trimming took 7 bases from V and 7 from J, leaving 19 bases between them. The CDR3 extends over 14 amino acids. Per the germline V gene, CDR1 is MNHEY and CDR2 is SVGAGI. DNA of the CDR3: TGTGCCAGCACAGCTGCCCCTGACAAAGGTGGCTACACCTTC. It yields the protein CASTAAPDKGGYTF.

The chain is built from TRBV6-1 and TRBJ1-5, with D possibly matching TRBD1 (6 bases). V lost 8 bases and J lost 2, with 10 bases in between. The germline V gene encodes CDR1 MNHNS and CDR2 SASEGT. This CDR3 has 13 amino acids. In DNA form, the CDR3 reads TGTGCCAGCCGGGGGGGCGGCAATCAGCCCCAGCATTTT. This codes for CASRGGGNQPQHF.

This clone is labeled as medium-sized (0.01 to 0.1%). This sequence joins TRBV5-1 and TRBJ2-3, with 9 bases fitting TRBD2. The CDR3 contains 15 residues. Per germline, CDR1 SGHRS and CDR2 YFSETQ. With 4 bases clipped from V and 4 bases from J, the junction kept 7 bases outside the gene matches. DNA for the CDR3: TGCGCCAGCAGCCCGGGACTAGCCTTATCAGATACGCAGTATTTT. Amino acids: CASSPGLALSDTQYF. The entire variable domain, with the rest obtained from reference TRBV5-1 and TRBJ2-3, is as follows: KAGVTQTPRYLIKTRGQQVTLSCSPISGHRSVSWYQQTPGQGLQFLFEYFSETQRNKGNFPGRFSGRQFSNSRSEMNVSTLELGDSALYLCASSPGLALSDTQYFGPGTRLTVL.

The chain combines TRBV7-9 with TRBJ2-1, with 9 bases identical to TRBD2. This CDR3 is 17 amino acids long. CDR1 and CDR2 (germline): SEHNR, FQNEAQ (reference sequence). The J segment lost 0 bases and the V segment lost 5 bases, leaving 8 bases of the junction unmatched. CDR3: CASSRLPTSGSYNEQFF. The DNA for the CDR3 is TGTGCCAGCAGCCGCTTACCGACTAGCGGCTCCTACAATGAGCAGTTCTTC. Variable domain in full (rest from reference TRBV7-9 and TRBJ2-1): DTGVSQNPRHKITKRGQNVTFRCDPISEHNRLYWYRQTLGQGPEFLTYFQNEAQLEKSRLLSDRFSAERPKGSFSTLEIQRTEQGDSAMYLCASSRLPTSGSYNEQFFGPGTRLTVL.

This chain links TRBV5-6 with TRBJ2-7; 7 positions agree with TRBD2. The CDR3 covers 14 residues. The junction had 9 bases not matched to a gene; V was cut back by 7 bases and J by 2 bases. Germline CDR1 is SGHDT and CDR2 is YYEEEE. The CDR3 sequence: CASGFGAGAYEQYF. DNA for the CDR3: TGTGCCAGCGGATTCGGTGCGGGAGCCTACGAGCAGTACTTC.

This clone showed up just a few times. The CDR3 DNA reads TGCAGCGTTGCAGCCGGGGCCAAAAACATTCAGTACTTC. As protein: CSVAAGAKNIQYF. The rearrangement joins TRBV29-1 to TRBJ2-4, with unresolved D. V was clipped by 4 bases and J by 1 base, with 8 bases between them. The CDR3 runs to 13 residues. Germline CDR1 SQVTM, CDR2 ANQGSEA.

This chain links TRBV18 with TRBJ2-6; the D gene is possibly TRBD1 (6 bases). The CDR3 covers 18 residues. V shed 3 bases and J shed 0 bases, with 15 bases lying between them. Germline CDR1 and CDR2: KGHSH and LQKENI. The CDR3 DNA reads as TGTGCCAGCTCACCGTTCTCGGACAGCTTCTCTGGGGCCAACGTCCTGACTTTC. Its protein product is CASSPFSDSFSGANVLTF.

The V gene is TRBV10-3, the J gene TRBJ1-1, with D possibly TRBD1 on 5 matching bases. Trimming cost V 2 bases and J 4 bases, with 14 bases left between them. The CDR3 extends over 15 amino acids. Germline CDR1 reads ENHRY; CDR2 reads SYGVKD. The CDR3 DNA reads TGTGCCATCAGTGAGGGAGGAGGGACCGGCACTGAAGCTTTCTTT. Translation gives CAISEGGGTGTEAFF.

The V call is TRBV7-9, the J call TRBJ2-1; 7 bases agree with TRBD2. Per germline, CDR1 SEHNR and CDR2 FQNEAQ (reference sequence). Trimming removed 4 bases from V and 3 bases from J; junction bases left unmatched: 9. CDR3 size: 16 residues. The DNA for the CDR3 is TGTGCCAGCAGCTCCTGGACTAGTCCCGTCTACAATGAGCAGTTCTTC. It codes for CASSSWTSPVYNEQFF.